This T cell receptor beta chain was identified during a study of prognosis after radiotherapy for stage I lung cancer. Study-level information: Across the cohort, concurrent therapy accompanying stereotactic body radiotherapy was administered to no patient.

Genomic DNA provided the template from which TCR beta CDR3 was amplified by two-round multiplex PCR. First-round PCR employed TRBV- and TRBJ-specific primers for each gene. TCRdb analysed the multiplex PCR reads with MiXCR anew, one entry per CDR3 protein. Among fewer than 15,000 distinct CDR3 sequences listed, around 45% were seen once. CDR1 and CDR2 from the germline V gene are LGHDT and YNNKEL (reference sequence). The CDR3 contains 15 residues. V gave up 4 bases and J gave up 5 bases; unmatched junction bases: 9. The sample holds many counts of this clonotype. This sequence may be a read error, since a much larger clone differs from it by one base.

This sequence joins TRBV3-1 and TRBJ1-1; 8 bases fit TRBD1. The starting material was PBMCs, obtained before or after stereotactic body radiation therapy (not recorded which). This sequence was found in a donor older than 45 with non-small cell lung cancer. This chain's CDR3 is CASSRDRGRRTEAFF. In DNA form, the CDR3 reads TGTGCCAGCAGCCGCGACAGGGGCCGGCGGACTGAAGCTTTCTTT.